These T cell receptor beta chains were read from a single sample in a study of blood T cell repertoires in COVID-19. TCRdb's copy holds only in-frame clones and misses some; the assay was immunoSEQ multiplex PCR. The table records roughly 70,000 clones, around 89% of them present only once. Sample: peripheral blood. These receptors all come from a woman in her 70s with acute or convalescent COVID-19. Each CDR3 is given with its conserved first and last residue. A D gene is named only where the DNA matches it firmly. The size field is filled for only some rows; it gives once, few, many or a size class.

TRBV19	TRBD1	NA	TRBJ1-1	CASSIVAGQGNTEAFF	TGTGCCAGTAGTATAGTGGCCGGACAGGGGAACACTGAAGCTTTCTTT
TRBV9	TRBD2	NA	TRBJ2-2	CASSVGFLAGGDDTGELFF	TGTGCCAGCAGCGTAGGATTCCTAGCGGGGGGAGATGACACCGGGGAGCTGTTTTTT
TRBV6-1	TRBD1	NA	TRBJ1-2	CASSALPGQGNYGYTF	TGTGCCAGCAGTGCGCTTCCGGGACAGGGGAATTATGGCTACACCTTC
TRBV18	NA	NA	TRBJ1-1	CASSRTVNTEAFF	TGTGCCAGCTCACGGACAGTGAACACTGAAGCTTTCTTT
TRBV7-6	NA	few	TRBJ2-5	CASSPTPRQQETQYF	TGTGCCAGCAGCCCCACACCTCGACAGCAAGAGACCCAGTACTTC
TRBV18	TRBD2	few	TRBJ2-3	CASSPVGRADTQYF	TGTGCCAGCTCACCAGTGGGGAGGGCAGATACGCAGTATTTT
TRBV6-1	NA	many	TRBJ1-2	CASSDGLYGYTF	TGTGCCAGCAGTGACGGACTCTATGGCTACACCTTC
TRBV19	TRBD1	NA	TRBJ2-5	CASGYRGAGETQYF	TGTGCCAGTGGCTACAGGGGGGCCGGAGAGACCCAGTACTTC
TRBV28	NA	NA	TRBJ1-2	CASSLGGFNYGYTF	TGTGCCAGCAGTTTGGGGGGGTTTAACTATGGCTACACCTTC
TRBV27	TRBD1	NA	TRBJ1-2	CASSSGTGSWGYTF	TGTGCCAGCAGTTCCGGGACAGGCTCTTGGGGCTACACCTTC